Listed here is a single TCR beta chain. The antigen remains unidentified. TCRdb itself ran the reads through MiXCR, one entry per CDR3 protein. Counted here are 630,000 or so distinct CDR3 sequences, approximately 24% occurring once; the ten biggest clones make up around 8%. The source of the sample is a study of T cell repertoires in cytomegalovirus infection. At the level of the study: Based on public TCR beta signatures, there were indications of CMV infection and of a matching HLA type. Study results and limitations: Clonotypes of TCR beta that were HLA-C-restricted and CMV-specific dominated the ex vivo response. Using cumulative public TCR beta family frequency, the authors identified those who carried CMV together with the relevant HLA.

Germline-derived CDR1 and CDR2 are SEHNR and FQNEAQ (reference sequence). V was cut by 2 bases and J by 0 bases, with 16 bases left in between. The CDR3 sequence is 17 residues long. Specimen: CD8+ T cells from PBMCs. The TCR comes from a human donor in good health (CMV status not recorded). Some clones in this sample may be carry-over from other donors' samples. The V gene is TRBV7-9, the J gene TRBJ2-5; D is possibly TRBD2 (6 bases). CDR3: CASSLRDAGLYQETQYF. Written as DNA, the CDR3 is TGTGCCAGCAGCTTACGCGACGCGGGGTTGTACCAAGAGACCCAGTACTTC. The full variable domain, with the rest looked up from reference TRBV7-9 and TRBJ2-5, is DTGVSQNPRHKITKRGQNVTFRCDPISEHNRLYWYRQTLGQGPEFLTYFQNEAQLEKSRLLSDRFSAERPKGSFSTLEIQRTEQGDSAMYLCASSLRDAGLYQETQYFGPGTRLLVL.